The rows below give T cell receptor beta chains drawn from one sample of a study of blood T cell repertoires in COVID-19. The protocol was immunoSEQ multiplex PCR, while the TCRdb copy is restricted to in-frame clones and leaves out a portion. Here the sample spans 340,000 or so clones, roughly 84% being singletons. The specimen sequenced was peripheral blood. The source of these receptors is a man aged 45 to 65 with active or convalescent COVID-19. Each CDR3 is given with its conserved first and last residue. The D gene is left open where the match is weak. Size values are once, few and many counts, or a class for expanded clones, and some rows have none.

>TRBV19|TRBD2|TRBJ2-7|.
TGTGCCAGTAGTACTTTAGCGGGAGGAAGCTACGAGCAGTACTTC
CASSTLAGGSYEQYF
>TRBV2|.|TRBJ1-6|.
TGTGCCAGCACCGGGGGGGAACCGACCCTCCACTTT
CASTGGEPTLHF
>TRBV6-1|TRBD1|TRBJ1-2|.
TGTGCCAGCAGTGAAACAGGGGGCGATGGCTACACCTTC
CASSETGGDGYTF
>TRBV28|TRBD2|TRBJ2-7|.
TGTGCCAGCAGTTTAGGACGGATGGTGATTAGCGGGGTATCCTACGAGCAGTACTTC
CASSLGRMVISGVSYEQYF
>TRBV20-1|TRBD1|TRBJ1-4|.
TGCAGTGCTAGTACATACAGGGGGCAAGGAGAAAAACTGTTTTTT
CSASTYRGQGEKLFF
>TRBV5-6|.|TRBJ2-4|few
TGTGCCAGCAGCTTGGTAAGCGGCAAAAACATTCAGTACTTC
CASSLVSGKNIQYF
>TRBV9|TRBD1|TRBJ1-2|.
TGTGCCAGCAGCCTTGGACAGGGAGCTAACTATGGCTACACCTTC
CASSLGQGANYGYTF
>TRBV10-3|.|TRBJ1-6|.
TGTGCCATCAGCCGGGGGGGTATTAGTAATTCACCCCTCCACTTT
CAISRGGISNSPLHF
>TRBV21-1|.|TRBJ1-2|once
TGTGCCAGCAGCAACGCAGGGGGCCAAAATGGGTATGGCTACACCTTC
CASSNAGGQNGYGYTF
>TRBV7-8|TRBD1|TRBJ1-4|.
TGTGCCAGCAGCTTAGTCGGACAGGGAACTAATGAAAAACTGTTTTTT
CASSLVGQGTNEKLFF
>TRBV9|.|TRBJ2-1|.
TGTGCCAGCAGCGTAGGTGAGCGGTGGAGCTCCTACAATGAGCAGTTCTTC
CASSVGERWSSYNEQFF
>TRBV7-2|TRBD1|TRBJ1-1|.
TGTGCCAGCAGCGGCCGACAGGGGCGCACTGAAGCTTTCTTT
CASSGRQGRTEAFF
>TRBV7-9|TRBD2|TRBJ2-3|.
TGTGCCAGCAGCTTAATGGCGGGAGGCCCAGATACGCAGTATTTT
CASSLMAGGPDTQYF
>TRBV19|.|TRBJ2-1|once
TGTGCCAGCACCCGGACATCTGGAGGGGATGAGCAGTTCTTC
CASTRTSGGDEQFF
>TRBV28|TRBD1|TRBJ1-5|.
TGTGCCAGCAGCTTCTCAGGGGGATATCAGCCCCAGCATTTT
CASSFSGGYQPQHF
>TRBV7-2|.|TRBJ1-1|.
TGTGCCAGCAGCCTACGTAGGGGTCACTTGAACACTGAAGCTTTCTTT
CASSLRRGHLNTEAFF
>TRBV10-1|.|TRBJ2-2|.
TGCGCCAGCAGTGAGACAGTCATCACCGGGGAGCTGTTTTTT
CASSETVITGELFF
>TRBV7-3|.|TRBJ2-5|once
TGTGCCAGCAGCCCCTCCAGGGCTGGGTCAGAGACCCAGTACTTC
CASSPSRAGSETQYF
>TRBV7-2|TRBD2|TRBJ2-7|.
TGTGCCAGCAGCTTAGTAGCGGGGGGCTTAAGCTCCTACGAGCAGTACTTC
CASSLVAGGLSSYEQYF
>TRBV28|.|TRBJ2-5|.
TGTGCCAGCAGTCGAGCATCCCCGGGGAGTGAACAAGAGACCCAGTACTTC
CASSRASPGSEQETQYF